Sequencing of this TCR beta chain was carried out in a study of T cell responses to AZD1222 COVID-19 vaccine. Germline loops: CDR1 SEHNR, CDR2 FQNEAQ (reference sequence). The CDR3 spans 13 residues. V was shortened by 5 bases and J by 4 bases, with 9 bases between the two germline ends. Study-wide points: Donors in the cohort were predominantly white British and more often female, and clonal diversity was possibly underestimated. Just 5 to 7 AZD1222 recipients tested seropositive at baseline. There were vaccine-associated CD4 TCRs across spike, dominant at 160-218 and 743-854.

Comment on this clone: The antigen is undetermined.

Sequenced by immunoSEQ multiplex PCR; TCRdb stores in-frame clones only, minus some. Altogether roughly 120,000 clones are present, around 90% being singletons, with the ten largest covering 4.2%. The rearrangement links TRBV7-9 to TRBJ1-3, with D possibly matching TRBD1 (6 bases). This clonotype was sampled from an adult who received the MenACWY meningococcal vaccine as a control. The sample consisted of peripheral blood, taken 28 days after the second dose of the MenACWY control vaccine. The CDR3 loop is CASSPGAGNTIYF. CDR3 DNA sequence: TGTGCCAGCAGCCCAGGGGCAGGAAACACCATATATTTT.